Reported below is one T cell receptor (beta chain). Its cognate antigen is unknown. This specimen belongs to a study of beta chain features in type 1 diabetes. General study results and limits: The naive, central memory and Treg TCRB repertoires looked more alike in patients than they did in healthy donors.

Reverse transcription of all isolated RNA meant that expressed TCRB transcripts were sequenced. Profiling relied on immunoSEQ multiplex PCR, and the TCRdb table lists in-frame clones only, not all of them. The sample yields some 240,000 clones, roughly 11% seen once. Donors contributed one heparinised blood draw apiece, averaging about 116 mL. Germline V gene sequence: CDR1 ENHRY, CDR2 SYGVKD. This CDR3 has 17 amino acids. Trimming took 8 bases from V and 0 from J; bases not matched to a gene: 10. This receptor was taken from a man between 18 and 29 years old in good health. V is TRBV10-3 and J is TRBJ2-6; TRBD2 aligns across 7 bases. Sequences were obtained from central memory CD4+ T cells from blood. The CDR3 DNA sequence: TGTGCCATCGGGGACTATCCAGGCGGCTCTGGGGCCAACGTCCTGACTTTC. It codes for CAIGDYPGGSGANVLTF.